The 11 T cell receptor beta chains below were found in one sample sequenced in a study of T cell responses to AZD1222 COVID-19 vaccine (dated by TCRdb to 2020 to 2023). To prepare the library, the immunoSEQ multiplex PCR assay was applied. TCRdb provides this immuneACCESS table in a form limited to in-frame rearrangements. Some clones are lacking; in checked studies, under half of them reflect an unresolved V gene, and why the rest are absent is not known. This sample has over 150,000 clones in its table, and 94% of those were observed once. The ten largest clones represent about 1.5% of the sample. Explained via the paper, the time point label denotes: about 28 days (+/-7) after the second vaccine dose. Sequencing was performed on peripheral blood, taken 28 days after the second AZD1222 dose. Receptor source: an adult who received the AZD1222 COVID-19 vaccine.

The rearrangement links TRBV6-5 to TRBJ1-2, with a weak D call TRBD1 (5 bases). The CDR3 is 15 amino acids. Between the trimmed V and J ends, which lost 0 bases and 1 base, there was a span of 9 bases. Germline assignment: CDR1 MNHEY and CDR2 SVGAGI. The CDR3 is CASSYSRQFNYGYTF. The CDR3 region has the DNA TGTGCCAGCAGTTACTCGAGACAGTTTAACTATGGCTACACCTTC.

The V and J genes are TRBV7-8 and TRBJ2-1; D ambiguous. V lost 6 bases to trimming and J lost 0 bases, with 12 bases between them. CDR3 size: 15 residues. Germline V gives CDR1 SGHVS, CDR2 FQNEAQ. CDR3 protein: CASSRDTSSYNEQFF. CDR3 sequence (DNA): TGTGCCAGCAGTCGTGACACGAGCTCCTACAATGAGCAGTTCTTC.

J is TRBJ1-2 and V is TRBV30, with D uncertain. CDR1 and CDR2 from the germline V gene are GTSNPN and SVGIG (reference sequence). Trimming removed 3 bases from V and 4 bases from J, with 9 bases in between. There are 12 residues in the CDR3. CDR3 nucleotides: TGTGCCTGGAGCGCCCTCCGCTATGGCTACACCTTC. Translated, it gives CAWSALRYGYTF.

This rearrangement joins TRBV7-2 to TRBJ1-1, with 8 bases fitting TRBD1. Germline CDR1 SGHTA, CDR2 FQGNSA. The CDR3 has 13 residues. The V and J ends lost 5 bases and 10 bases, in that order; junction bases with no gene match: 9. The CDR3 reads CASSEDPQGAAFF. The CDR3 DNA is TGTGCCAGCAGCGAGGACCCCCAGGGGGCAGCTTTCTTT.

The gene calls are TRBV28 and TRBJ2-1; the D gene is possibly TRBD2 (5 bases). CDR1 and CDR2 from the germline V gene are MDHEN and SYDVKM. The CDR3 totals 16 residues. Trimming pared 5 bases from V and 3 bases from J, leaving 17 bases between. The CDR3 sequence: CASSTAASEGYNEQFF. As DNA, the CDR3 is TGTGCCAGCAGTACCGCCGCGAGCGAGGGCTACAATGAGCAGTTCTTC.

This clone was seen a single time. An end of the junction differs from the germline gene, which may be a read error. V and J are TRBV12-3 or TRBV12-4 and TRBJ2-3, with TRBD1 matching 8 bases. The CDR3 covers 12 residues. Written as DNA, the CDR3 is TGTGCCAGCAGAGCACGCCGGGACAGGATCTTCTTT. Translating it yields CASRARRDRIFF.

To note about this clone: A junction end diverges from the germline sequence, so it may reflect a read error. This rearrangement joins TRBV2 to TRBJ2-2; tentatively, D is TRBD1 (5 bases). CDR3 size: 12 residues. Germline CDR1 and CDR2: SNHLY and FYNNEI. The CDR3 DNA is TGTGCCAGCAGGGAAGACAGCCGGGAGCTGTTTTTT. Residues: CASREDSRELFF.

The rearrangement uses TRBV25-1 and TRBJ2-1; 7 bases map to TRBD1. V trimming: 3 bases; J trimming: 7 bases; junction bases outside the gene matches: 6. The CDR3 loop spans 14 amino acids. Looked up from germline, CDR1 is MGHDK and CDR2 is SYGVNS. This CDR3 reads CASSEVTGLNEQFF. The CDR3 DNA is TGTGCCAGCAGTGAGGTGACAGGGCTGAATGAGCAGTTCTTC.

This sequence joins TRBV5-1 and TRBJ1-2; TRBD1 might be the D (6 bases). The V and J ends lost 4 bases and 5 bases respectively, with 15 bases between them. Germline CDR1 and CDR2: SGHRS and YFSETQ. CDR3 length: 14 amino acids. The CDR3 sequence: CASSLAEGGYGYTF. The CDR3 DNA sequence: TGCGCCAGCAGCCTGGCTGAAGGGGGTTATGGCTACACCTTC. Combining the CDR3 with reference TRBV5-1 and TRBJ1-2 gives the whole variable domain KAGVTQTPRYLIKTRGQQVTLSCSPISGHRSVSWYQQTPGQGLQFLFEYFSETQRNKGNFPGRFSGRQFSNSRSEMNVSTLELGDSALYLCASSLAEGGYGYTFGSGTRLTVV.

The chain uses TRBV6-1 and TRBJ1-2; 8 positions agree with TRBD1. Germline V lookup: CDR1 MNHNS, CDR2 SASEGT. V trimming: 2 bases; J trimming: 6 bases; junction bases outside the gene matches: 11. The CDR3 runs to 16 residues. Here the CDR3 DNA reads TGTGCCAGCAGTGAATTGTATGGGAGACAGGGGAATGGCTACACCTTC. Amino acid sequence: CASSELYGRQGNGYTF.

The chain joins TRBV5-3 to TRBJ2-4; TRBD2 matches at 8 bases. TRBV5-3 is an ORF, and what it does is uncertain. This CDR3 is 17 amino acids long. V was clipped by 0 bases and J by 1 base; unmatched bases: 6. The CDR3 DNA follows: TGTGCCAGAAGCTTGGCGCGTCCTAGCGGGGCCAAAAACATTCAGTACTTC. Protein: CARSLARPSGAKNIQYF.